This entry lists 3 T cell receptor beta chains sequenced from one sample in a study of cytomegalovirus exposure and HLA in healthy donors. The PCR ran on 60 Vbeta and 13 Jbeta primers. Assay: immunoSEQ multiplex PCR; the TCRdb copy retains only in-frame clones and omits some. The sample has 150,000 to 200,000 clones; roughly 81% are singletons. Sequenced: PBMCs. The source of these receptors is a man aged 18 to 30 in good health and CMV-seropositive.

The CDR3 here is CASSLGTLSTDTQYF. The CDR3 DNA reads as TGTGCCAGCAGCTTAGGGACACTTTCCACAGATACGCAGTATTTT. The rearrangement joins TRBV7-3 to TRBJ2-3, with D possibly TRBD1 on 6 matching bases. The germline gives CDR1 SGHTA, CDR2 FQGTGA. V lost 2 bases, J lost 2 bases, and 11 bases lay in between. CDR3 length: 15 residues.

V gene TRBV7-3 combines with J gene TRBJ1-6; 7 nucleotides match TRBD1. The germline CDR1 and CDR2 sequences are SGHTA and FQGTGA. J was trimmed by 9 bases and V by 1 base; bases with no gene match: 9. This CDR3 is built from 16 residues. The CDR3 loop reads CASSLNARGSGSPLHF. CDR3 nucleotides: TGTGCCAGCAGCTTAAATGCCAGGGGGTCGGGTTCACCCCTCCACTTT. Together with reference TRBV7-3 and TRBJ1-6, the CDR3 gives the full variable domain: GAGVSQTPSNKVTEKGKYVELRCDPISGHTALYWYRQSLGQGPEFLIYFQGTGAADDSGLPNDRFFAVRPEGSVSTLKIQRTERGDSAVYLCASSLNARGSGSPLHFGNGTRLTVT.

The V call is TRBV4-1, the J call TRBJ2-7; perhaps TRBD1 as D (5 bases). CDR3 length: 17 amino acids. V was shortened by 0 bases and J by 7 bases, with 22 bases between the two germline ends. Germline V CDR1 and CDR2: MGHRA, YSYEKL. CDR3 sequence reads: CASSQDAGARIVGEQYF. The CDR3 DNA reads TGCGCCAGCAGCCAAGATGCTGGGGCCCGAATTGTGGGGGAGCAGTACTTC.